The T cell receptor beta chain under discussion was sequenced for a study of blood T cells in healthy people across ages. The germline CDR1 and CDR2 sequences are SGHTA and FQGTGA. There are 17 residues in the CDR3. V was shortened by 5 bases and J by 2 bases, with 20 bases between the two germline ends. Together with a sample-barcoded 5' primer, a J-beta primer mix was included in a second PCR lasting about 6 to 11 cycles. One entry per CDR3 protein results from TCRdb running MiXCR on the 5' RACE reads. The sample lists around 750,000 distinct CDR3 sequences, about 53% occurring once. Whenever a sample was processed, at least 6 million PBMCs were isolated.

The gene calls are TRBV7-3 and TRBJ2-3; D perhaps matches TRBD1 (8 bases). The receptor was derived from a man older than 75 in good health. The sequenced sample was blood. CDR3 in amino acids: CASSARQGRGYTDTQYF. In nucleotides, the CDR3 is TGTGCCAGCAGCGCCCGACAGGGGAGGGGGTACACAGATACGCAGTATTTT.